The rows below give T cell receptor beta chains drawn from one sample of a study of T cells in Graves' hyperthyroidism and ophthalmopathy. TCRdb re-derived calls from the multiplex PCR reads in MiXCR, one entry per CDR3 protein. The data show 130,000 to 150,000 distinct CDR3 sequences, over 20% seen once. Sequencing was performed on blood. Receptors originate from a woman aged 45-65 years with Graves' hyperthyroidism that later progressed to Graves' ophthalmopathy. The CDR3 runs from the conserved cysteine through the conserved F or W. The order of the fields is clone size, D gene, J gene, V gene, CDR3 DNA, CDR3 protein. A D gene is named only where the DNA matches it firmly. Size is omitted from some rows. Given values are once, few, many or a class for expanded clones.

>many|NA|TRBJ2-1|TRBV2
TGTGCCAGCAGGCCCGCCCTTTATGAGCAGTTCTTC
CASRPALYEQFF
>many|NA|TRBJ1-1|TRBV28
TGTGCCAGCAGTACAACAGGGAGGAACACTGAAGCTTTCTTT
CASSTTGRNTEAFF
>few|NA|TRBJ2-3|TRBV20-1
TGCAGTGCTACCCGTAGCAGCACAGATACGCAGTATTTT
CSATRSSTDTQYF
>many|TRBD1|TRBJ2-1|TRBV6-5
TGTGCCAGCAGTTACGGGGACAGGGGACATGAGCAGTTCTTC
CASSYGDRGHEQFF
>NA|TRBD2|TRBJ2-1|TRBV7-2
TGTGCCAGCAGCTTAGCCCACTCTAGCGGATACAATGAGCAGTTCTTC
CASSLAHSSGYNEQFF
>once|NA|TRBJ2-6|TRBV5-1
TGTGCCAGCAGCTTGGATTTTAGGGACCCACGCCCCGGGGCCAACGTCCTGACTTTC
CASSLDFRDPRPGANVLTF
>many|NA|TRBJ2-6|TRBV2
TGTGCCAGCGGAAACCCCTCTGGGGCCAACGTCCTGACTTTC
CASGNPSGANVLTF
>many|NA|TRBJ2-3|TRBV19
TGTGCCAGTAGTTTCTGGGGGTCCACAGATACGCAGTATTTT
CASSFWGSTDTQYF
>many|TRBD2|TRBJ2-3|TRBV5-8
TGTGCCAGCAGCTTGTGGGCTAGCGGGCCTTCTACGCAGTATTTT
CASSLWASGPSTQYF
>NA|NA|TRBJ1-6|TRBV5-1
TGCGCCAGCAGCTTGATGAGGGAGATTAATTCACCCCTCCACTTT
CASSLMREINSPLHF
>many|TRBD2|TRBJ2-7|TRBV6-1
TGTGCCAGCAGTGCTATAGCGGGTGCCTACGAGCAGTACTTC
CASSAIAGAYEQYF
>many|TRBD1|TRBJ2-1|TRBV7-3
TGTGCCAGCAGCTACGGACAGGGCATCTACAATGAGCAGTTCTTC
CASSYGQGIYNEQFF
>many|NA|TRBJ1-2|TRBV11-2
TGTGCCAGCAGCCCTTCCGGGACTCAATACTATGGCTACACCTTC
CASSPSGTQYYGYTF
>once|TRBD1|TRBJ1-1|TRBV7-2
TGTGCCAGCAGCTTAGAAGGGGGCTTCACTGAAGCTTTCTTT
CASSLEGGFTEAFF
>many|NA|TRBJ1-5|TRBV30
TGTGCCTGGAGTGTCGCAGATAATCAGCCCCAGCATTTT
CAWSVADNQPQHF
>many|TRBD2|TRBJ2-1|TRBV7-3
TGTGCCAGCAGCTTTAGGGGGTTTCGGGGGGGTAACAATGAGCAGTTCTTC
CASSFRGFRGGNNEQFF
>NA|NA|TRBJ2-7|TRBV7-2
TGTGCCAGCAGCTCCCGTCCCCTAGCTTCCTACGAGCAGTACTTC
CASSSRPLASYEQYF
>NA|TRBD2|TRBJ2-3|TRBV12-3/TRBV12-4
TGTGCCAGCAGTACCGATCTAGCGGGAGTGGGAGATACGCAGTATTTT
CASSTDLAGVGDTQYF
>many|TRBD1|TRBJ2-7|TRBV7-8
TGTGCCAGCAGCTTCCGGGACAGGGGGCCCTACGAGCAGTACTTC
CASSFRDRGPYEQYF
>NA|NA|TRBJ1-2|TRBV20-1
TGCAGTGCTAGAGGGACAGTCTATGGCTACACCTTC
CSARGTVYGYTF
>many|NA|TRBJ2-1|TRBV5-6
TGTGCCAGCAGCTTGGGGCCTCTAGCGTCCTCCTACAATGAGCAGTTCTTC
CASSLGPLASSYNEQFF
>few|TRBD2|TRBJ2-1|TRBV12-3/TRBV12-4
TGTGCCAGCAGTTATCTTCCTAGCGGAGACAATGAGCAGTTCTTC
CASSYLPSGDNEQFF
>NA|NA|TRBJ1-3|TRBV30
TGTGCCTGCGAAAAGCTGGGTCTTAACACCATATATTTT
CACEKLGLNTIYF
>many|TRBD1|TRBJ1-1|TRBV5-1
TGCGCCAGCAGCTGGACCGGGACAGGGGGTAGGAACACTGAAGCTTTCTTT
CASSWTGTGGRNTEAFF
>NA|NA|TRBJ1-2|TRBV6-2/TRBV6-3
TGTGCCAGCAGTCTACAGAGAATAGAAAACTATGGCTACACCTTC
CASSLQRIENYGYTF
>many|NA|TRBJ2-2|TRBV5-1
TGCGCCAGCAGATCCTCCGGGCCATCCACCGGGGAGCTGTTTTTT
CASRSSGPSTGELFF
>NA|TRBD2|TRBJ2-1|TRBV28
TGTGCCGGCAGTTCCCTACCGGGACTAGAGGTTGAGCAGTTCTTC
CAGSSLPGLEVEQFF
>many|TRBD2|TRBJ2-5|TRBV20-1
TGCAGTGCTGTCCGGGGGGGGCCCCAAGAGACCCAGTACTTC
CSAVRGGPQETQYF
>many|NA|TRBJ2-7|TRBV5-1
TGCGCCAGCAGCTTGATTTCGGACGGCTCCTACGAGCAGTACTTC
CASSLISDGSYEQYF
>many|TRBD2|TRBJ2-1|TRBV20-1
TGCAGTGCTAGAGATGCCCCCGGGACTAGCGGGAGGGTGTATGAGCAGTTCTTC
CSARDAPGTSGRVYEQFF
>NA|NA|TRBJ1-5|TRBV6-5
TGTGCCAGCAGTTACGACTCGGCAGGGGATAGCAATCAGCCCCAGCATTTT
CASSYDSAGDSNQPQHF
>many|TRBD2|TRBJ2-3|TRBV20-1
TGCAGTGCTGGGGACTACTTCACAGATACGCAGTATTTT
CSAGDYFTDTQYF
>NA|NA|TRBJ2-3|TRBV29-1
TGCAGCGTCAAGGCGGGCCCCAGGGGCGGGGTAGATACGCAGTATTTT
CSVKAGPRGGVDTQYF
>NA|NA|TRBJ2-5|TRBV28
TGTGCCACAACCGGGGGATTGTACCAAGAGACCCAGTACTTC
CATTGGLYQETQYF
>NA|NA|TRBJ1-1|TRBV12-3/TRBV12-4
TGTGCCAGCAGCAAAAAAGGGGGAACTGAAGCTTTCTTT
CASSKKGGTEAFF
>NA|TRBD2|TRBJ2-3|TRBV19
TGTGCCAGTAGCCCGGGGGGAGGCACGCAGTATTTT
CASSPGGGTQYF
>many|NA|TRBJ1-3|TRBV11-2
TGTGCCAGCAGCTTAGATCGGCACTCTGGAAACACCATATATTTT
CASSLDRHSGNTIYF
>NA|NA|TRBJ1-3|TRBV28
TGTGCCAGCAGTAGAGGGGGAATTGGAAACACCATATATTTT
CASSRGGIGNTIYF
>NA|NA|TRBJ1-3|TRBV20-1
TGCAGTGCTAGAGAGACAGTAGGTCTCATATATTTT
CSARETVGLIYF
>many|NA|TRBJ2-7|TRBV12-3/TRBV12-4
TGTGCCAGCAGTTTAGCGAAACACGAGCAGTACTTC
CASSLAKHEQYF
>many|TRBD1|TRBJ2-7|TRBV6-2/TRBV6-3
TGTGCCAGCACTCCGGGGACAGGGGGCCGACCCTACGAGCAGTACTTC
CASTPGTGGRPYEQYF
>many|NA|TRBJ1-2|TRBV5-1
TGCGCCAGCAGCCCGGCGGGCGGGACGGGTGGCTACACCTTC
CASSPAGGTGGYTF
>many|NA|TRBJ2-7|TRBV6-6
TGTGCCAGCAGTTACGGGAAGCTGGCCGAGCAGTACTTC
CASSYGKLAEQYF
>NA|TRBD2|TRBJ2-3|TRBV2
TGTGCCAGCGGTGGACTAGCGGGCCACACAGATACGCAGTATTTT
CASGGLAGHTDTQYF
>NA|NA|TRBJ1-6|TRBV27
TGTGCCAGCAGTTCGACAGCGGATAATTCACCCCTCCACTTT
CASSSTADNSPLHF
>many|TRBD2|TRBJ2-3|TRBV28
TGTGCCAGCAGCAGCGGGACTAGCGGGCGAGATACGCAGTATTTT
CASSSGTSGRDTQYF
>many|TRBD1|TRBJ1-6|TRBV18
TGTGCCAGCTCCCGGGACAGGAAAAATTCACCCCTCCACTTT
CASSRDRKNSPLHF
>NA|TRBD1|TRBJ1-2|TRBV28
TGTGCCAGCAGTGGCGACAGGGACTATGGCTACACCTTC
CASSGDRDYGYTF
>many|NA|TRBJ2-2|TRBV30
TGTGCCTGGAGTTACGGGACTCTGACCGGGGAGCTGTTTTTT
CAWSYGTLTGELFF
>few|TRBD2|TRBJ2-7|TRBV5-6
TGTGCCAGCAGCTCCCTGACCCTACTAGCGGGCCTCTCCTACGAGCAGTACTTC
CASSSLTLLAGLSYEQYF
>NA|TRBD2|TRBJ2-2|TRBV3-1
TGTGCCAGCAGGACTAGCGGGGCCGTGAACACCGGGGAGCTGTTTTTT
CASRTSGAVNTGELFF
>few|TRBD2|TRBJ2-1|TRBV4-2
TGTGCCAGCAGCCCCCGGGGAGCGGGAGGGGGCAATGAGCAGTTCTTC
CASSPRGAGGGNEQFF
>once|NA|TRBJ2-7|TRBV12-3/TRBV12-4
TGTGCCAGCAGTTTGCAGGGGATCGGGTACGAGCAGTACTTC
CASSLQGIGYEQYF
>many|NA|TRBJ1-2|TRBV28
TGTGCCAGCAGTTTAACCGGGGAGGGCTACACCTTC
CASSLTGEGYTF